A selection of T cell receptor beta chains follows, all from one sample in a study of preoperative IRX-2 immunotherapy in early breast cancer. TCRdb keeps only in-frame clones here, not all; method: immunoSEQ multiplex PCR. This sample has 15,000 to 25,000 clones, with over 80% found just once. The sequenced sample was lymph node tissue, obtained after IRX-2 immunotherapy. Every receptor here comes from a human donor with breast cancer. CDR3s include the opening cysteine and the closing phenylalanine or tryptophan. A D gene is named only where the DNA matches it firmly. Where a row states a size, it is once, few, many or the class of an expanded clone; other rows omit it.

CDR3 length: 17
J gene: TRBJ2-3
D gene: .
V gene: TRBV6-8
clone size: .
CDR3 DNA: TGTGCCAGCAGGGCCTACACGGAAGAACCTAGCACAGATACGCAGTATTTT
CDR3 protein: CASRAYTEEPSTDTQYF

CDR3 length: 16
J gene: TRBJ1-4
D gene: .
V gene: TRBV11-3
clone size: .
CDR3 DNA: TGTGCCAGCAGCCGAGGGATACCGAGGGGGAATGAAAAACTGTTTTTT
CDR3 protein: CASSRGIPRGNEKLFF

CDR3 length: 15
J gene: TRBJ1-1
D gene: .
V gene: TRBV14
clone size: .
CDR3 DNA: TGTGCCAGCCAAGCGTGGTTCGGTAAGGGGACTGAAGCTTTCTTT
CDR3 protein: CASQAWFGKGTEAFF

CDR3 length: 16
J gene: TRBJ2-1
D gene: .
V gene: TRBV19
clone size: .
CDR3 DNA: TGTGCCAGTAGTTCCATAGCGGACCTATCCTACAATGAGCAGTTCTTC
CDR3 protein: CASSSIADLSYNEQFF

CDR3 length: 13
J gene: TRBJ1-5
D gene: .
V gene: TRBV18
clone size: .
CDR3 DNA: TGTGCCAGCTCCCAAATGGGCGGCCAGCCCCAGCATTTT
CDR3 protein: CASSQMGGQPQHF

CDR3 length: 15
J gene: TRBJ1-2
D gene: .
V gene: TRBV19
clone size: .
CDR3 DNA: TGTGCCAGTAGTATAGATCATAAGGTGGATGCCGGCTACACCTTC
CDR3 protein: CASSIDHKVDAGYTF

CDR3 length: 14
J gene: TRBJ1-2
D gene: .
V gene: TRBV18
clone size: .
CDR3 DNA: TGTGCCAGCTCACCCCCAGGGGATCGTAGTGGCTACACCTTC
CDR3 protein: CASSPPGDRSGYTF

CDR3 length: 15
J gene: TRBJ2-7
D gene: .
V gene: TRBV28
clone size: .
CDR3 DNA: TGTGCCAGCAGTTCCCCCCCCGGTGGCCTCTACGAGCAGTACTTC
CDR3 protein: CASSSPPGGLYEQYF

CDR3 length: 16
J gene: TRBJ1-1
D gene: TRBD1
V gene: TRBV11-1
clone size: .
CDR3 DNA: TGTGCCAGCAGCCGTACCCCCCCGGGACAGGACACTGAAGCTTTCTTT
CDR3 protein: CASSRTPPGQDTEAFF

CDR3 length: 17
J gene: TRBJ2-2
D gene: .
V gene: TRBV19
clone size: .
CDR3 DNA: TGTGCCAGTAGTAGATCGTCGGGCGGGCCGAACACCGGGGAGCTGTTTTTT
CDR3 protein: CASSRSSGGPNTGELFF

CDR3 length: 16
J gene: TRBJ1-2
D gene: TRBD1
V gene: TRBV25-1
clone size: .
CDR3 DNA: TGTGCCAGCAGTGAAGAGCCGGGACAGGGGGCTTCTGGCTACACCTTC
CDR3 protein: CASSEEPGQGASGYTF

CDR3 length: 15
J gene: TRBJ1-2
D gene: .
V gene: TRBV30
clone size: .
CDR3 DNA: TGTGCCTGGAGTGTACTCGGTACGGGGAACTATGGCTACACCTTC
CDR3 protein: CAWSVLGTGNYGYTF

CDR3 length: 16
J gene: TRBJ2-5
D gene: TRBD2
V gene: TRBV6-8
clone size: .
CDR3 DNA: TGTGCCAGCAGTTTTCGGACTAGCGGGGGGAGAGAGACCCAGTACTTC
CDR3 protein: CASSFRTSGGRETQYF

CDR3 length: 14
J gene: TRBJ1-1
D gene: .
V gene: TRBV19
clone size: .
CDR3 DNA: TGTGCCAGTAGTCCAGGGACCGTGGGCGCTGAAGCTTTCTTT
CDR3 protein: CASSPGTVGAEAFF

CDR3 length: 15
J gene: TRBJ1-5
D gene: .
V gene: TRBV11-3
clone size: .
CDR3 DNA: TGTGCCAGCAGCAACCGGGACATCGGGAATCAGCCCCAGCATTTT
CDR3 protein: CASSNRDIGNQPQHF

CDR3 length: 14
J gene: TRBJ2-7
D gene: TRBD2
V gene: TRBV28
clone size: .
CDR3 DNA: TGTGCCAGCAGTCCCCTAGCGGGGCTGGTGGAGCAGTACTTC
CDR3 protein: CASSPLAGLVEQYF

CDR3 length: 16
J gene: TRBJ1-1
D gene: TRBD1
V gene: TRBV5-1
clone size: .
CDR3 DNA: TGCGCCAGCAGCTATTTTCTGACAGGGTTGAACACTGAAGCTTTCTTT
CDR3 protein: CASSYFLTGLNTEAFF

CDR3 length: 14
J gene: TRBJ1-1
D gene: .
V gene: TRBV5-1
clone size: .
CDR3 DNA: TGCGCCAGCAGCTTGGCGTGGGTTAACACTGAAGCTTTCTTT
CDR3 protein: CASSLAWVNTEAFF

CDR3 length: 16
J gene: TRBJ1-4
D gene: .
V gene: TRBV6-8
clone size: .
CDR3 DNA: TGTGCCAGCAGTTACTCAAGAGGGGAAGTGGACGAAAAACTGTTTTTT
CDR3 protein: CASSYSRGEVDEKLFF

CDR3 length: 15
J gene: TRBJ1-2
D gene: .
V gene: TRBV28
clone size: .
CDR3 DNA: TGTGCCAGCAGTGTTCGAACCCCACCTGTCTATGGCTACACCTTC
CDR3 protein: CASSVRTPPVYGYTF

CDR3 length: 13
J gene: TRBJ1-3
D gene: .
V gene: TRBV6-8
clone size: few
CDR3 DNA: TGTGCCAGCAGTTTATCCGGGGGAAACACCATATATTTT
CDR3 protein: CASSLSGGNTIYF

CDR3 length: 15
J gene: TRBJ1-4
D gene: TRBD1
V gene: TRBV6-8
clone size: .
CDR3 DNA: TGTGCCAGCATCCCGACAGGGGGAACTAATGAAAAACTGTTTTTT
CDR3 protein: CASIPTGGTNEKLFF

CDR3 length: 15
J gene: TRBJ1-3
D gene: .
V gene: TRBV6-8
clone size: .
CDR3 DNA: TGTGCCAGCAGGGCCATGCGGAGTACCGGAAACACCATATATTTT
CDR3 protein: CASRAMRSTGNTIYF

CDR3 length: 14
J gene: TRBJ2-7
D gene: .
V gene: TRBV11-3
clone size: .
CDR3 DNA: TGTGCCAGCAGCTCGGACTACTTCTCCTACGAGCAGTACTTC
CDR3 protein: CASSSDYFSYEQYF

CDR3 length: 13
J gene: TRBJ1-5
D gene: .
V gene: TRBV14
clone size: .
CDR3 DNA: TGTGCCAGCAAGGACTTCTCTTATCAGCCCCAGCATTTT
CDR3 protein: CASKDFSYQPQHF

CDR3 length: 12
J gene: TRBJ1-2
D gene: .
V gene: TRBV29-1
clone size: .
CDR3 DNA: TGCAGCGTAAATGAGGGGCCATATGGCTACACCTTC
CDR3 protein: CSVNEGPYGYTF

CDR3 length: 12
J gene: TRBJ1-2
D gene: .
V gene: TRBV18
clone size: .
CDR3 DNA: TGTGCCAGCTCACGGGACGGCCGCGGCTACACCTTC
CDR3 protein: CASSRDGRGYTF

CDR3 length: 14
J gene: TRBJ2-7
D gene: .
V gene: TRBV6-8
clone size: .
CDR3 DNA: TGTGCCAGCAGTCTACGCCGAGAGGGCTACGAGCAGTACTTC
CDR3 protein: CASSLRREGYEQYF

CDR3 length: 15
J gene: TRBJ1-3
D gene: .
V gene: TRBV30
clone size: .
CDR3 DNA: TGTGCCTGGAATCCCTTTGGGGGGACTGGAAACACCATATATTTT
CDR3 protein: CAWNPFGGTGNTIYF

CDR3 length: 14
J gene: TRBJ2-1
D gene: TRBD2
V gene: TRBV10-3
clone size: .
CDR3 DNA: TGTGCCATCAGTGCTAGCGGGAGATTGACTGAGCAGTTCTTC
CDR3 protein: CAISASGRLTEQFF

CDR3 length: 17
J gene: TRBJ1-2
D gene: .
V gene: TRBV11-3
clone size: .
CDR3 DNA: TGTGCCAGCAGCTTGGAGGGGTCGACAGTGTTTAACTATGGCTACACCTTC
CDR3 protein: CASSLEGSTVFNYGYTF

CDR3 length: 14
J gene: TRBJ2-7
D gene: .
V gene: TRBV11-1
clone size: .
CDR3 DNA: TGTGCCAGCAGCCACCGCCCAGGGGTGGACGAGCAGTACTTC
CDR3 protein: CASSHRPGVDEQYF

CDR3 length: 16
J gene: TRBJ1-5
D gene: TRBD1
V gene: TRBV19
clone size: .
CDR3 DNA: TGTGCCAGTAGTACCAAGACAGGGAGCTTAGGGGAGCCCCAGCATTTT
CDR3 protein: CASSTKTGSLGEPQHF

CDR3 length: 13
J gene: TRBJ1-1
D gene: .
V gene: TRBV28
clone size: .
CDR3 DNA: TGTGCCAGCATCTCCCCTATGAACACTGAAGCTTTCTTT
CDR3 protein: CASISPMNTEAFF

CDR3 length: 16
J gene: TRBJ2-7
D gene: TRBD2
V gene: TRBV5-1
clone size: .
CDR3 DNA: TGCGCCAGCAGCTTGGGACTAGCGGGGAGTTTCTACGAGCAGTACTTC
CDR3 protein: CASSLGLAGSFYEQYF

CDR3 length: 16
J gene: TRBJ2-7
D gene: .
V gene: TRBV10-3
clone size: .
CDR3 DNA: TGTGCCATCAGTGAGTATCTGCAAACAGGATTCTACGAGCAGTACTTC
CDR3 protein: CAISEYLQTGFYEQYF